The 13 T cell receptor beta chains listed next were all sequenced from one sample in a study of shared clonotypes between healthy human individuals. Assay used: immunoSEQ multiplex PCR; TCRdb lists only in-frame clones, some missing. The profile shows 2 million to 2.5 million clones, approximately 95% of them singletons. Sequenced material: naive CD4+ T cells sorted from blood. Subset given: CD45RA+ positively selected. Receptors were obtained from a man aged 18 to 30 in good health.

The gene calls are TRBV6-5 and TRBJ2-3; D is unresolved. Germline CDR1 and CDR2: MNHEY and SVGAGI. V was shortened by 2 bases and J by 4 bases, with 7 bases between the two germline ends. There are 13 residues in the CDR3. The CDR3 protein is CASSYRFADTQYF. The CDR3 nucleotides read TGTGCCAGCAGTTACAGATTCGCAGATACGCAGTATTTT.

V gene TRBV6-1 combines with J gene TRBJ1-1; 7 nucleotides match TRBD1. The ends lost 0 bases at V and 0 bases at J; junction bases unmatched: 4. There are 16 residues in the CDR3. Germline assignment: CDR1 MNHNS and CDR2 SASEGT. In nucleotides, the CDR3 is TGTGCCAGCAGTGAAGCGCAGGGGGGGTTGAACACTGAAGCTTTCTTT. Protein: CASSEAQGGLNTEAFF.

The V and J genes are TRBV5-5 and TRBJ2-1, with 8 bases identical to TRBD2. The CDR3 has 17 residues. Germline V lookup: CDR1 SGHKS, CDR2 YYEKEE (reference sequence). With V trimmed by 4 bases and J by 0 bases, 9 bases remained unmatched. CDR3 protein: CASSLGLGPSSYNEQFF. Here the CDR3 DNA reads TGTGCCAGCAGCCTGGGACTAGGACCGAGCTCCTACAATGAGCAGTTCTTC.

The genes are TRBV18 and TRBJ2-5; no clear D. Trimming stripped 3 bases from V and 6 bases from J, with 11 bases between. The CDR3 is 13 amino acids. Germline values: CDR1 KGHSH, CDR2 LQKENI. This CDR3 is CASSPGQVKTQYF. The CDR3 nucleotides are TGTGCCAGCTCACCTGGGCAGGTGAAGACCCAGTACTTC.

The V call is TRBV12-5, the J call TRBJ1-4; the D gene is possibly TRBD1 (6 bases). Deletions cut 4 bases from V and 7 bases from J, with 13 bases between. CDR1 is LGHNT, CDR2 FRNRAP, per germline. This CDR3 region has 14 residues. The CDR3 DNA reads TGTGCTAGTGGTTCCATGGAGGGGGGTGAAAAACTGTTTTTT. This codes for CASGSMEGGEKLFF.

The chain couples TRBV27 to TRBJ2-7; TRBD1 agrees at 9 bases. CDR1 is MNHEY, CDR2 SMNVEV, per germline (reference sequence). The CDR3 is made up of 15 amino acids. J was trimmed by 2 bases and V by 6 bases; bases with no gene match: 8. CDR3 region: CASRESGTGTYEQYF. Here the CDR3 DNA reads TGTGCCAGCAGGGAATCCGGGACAGGGACCTACGAGCAGTACTTC.

CDR3 coding DNA: TGTGCCATCGGTCCGGGGGTTACTGAAGCTTTCTTT. This codes for CAIGPGVTEAFF. The genes are TRBV10-3 and TRBJ1-1, with D possibly matching TRBD1 (5 bases). This CDR3 has 12 amino acids. The V end lost 8 bases, the J end lost 5 bases, and 12 bases lay between the germline ends. CDR1 is ENHRY, CDR2 SYGVKD, per germline.

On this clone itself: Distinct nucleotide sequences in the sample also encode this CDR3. Written as DNA, the CDR3 is TGCGCCAGCAGCCCCACAGGGATCTCTGGAAACACCATATATTTT. As protein: CASSPTGISGNTIYF. This chain links TRBV4-3 with TRBJ1-3, with D possibly TRBD1 on 6 matching bases. The germline V gene has CDR1 LGHNA and CDR2 YSLEER. Trimming removed 4 bases at V and 0 bases at J, with 10 bases between. The length of the CDR3 is 15 residues.

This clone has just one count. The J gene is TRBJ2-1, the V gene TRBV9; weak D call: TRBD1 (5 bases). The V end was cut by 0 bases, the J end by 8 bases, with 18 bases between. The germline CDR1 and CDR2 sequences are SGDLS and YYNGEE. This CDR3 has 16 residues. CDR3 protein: CASSVAQVQGWHEQFF. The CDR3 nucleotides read TGTGCCAGCAGCGTAGCTCAGGTCCAGGGTTGGCATGAGCAGTTCTTC.

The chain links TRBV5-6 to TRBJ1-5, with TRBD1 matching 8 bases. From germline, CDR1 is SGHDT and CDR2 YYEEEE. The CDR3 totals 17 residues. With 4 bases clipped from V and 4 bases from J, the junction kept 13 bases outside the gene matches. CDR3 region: CASSLATDRGGNQPQHF. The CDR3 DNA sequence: TGTGCCAGCAGCCTGGCTACCGACAGGGGAGGTAATCAGCCCCAGCATTTT.

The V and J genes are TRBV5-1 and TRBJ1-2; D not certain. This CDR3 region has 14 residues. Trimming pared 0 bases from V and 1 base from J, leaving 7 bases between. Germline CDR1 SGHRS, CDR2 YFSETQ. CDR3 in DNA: TGCGCCAGCAGCTTGGTCGAGGGTAACTATGGCTACACCTTC. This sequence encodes CASSLVEGNYGYTF.

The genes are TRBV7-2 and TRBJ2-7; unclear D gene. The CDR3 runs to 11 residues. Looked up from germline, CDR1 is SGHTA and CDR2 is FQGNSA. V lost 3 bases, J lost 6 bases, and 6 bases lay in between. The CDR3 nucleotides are TGTGCCAGCAGCTTGCAGCGCGAGCAGTACTTC. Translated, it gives CASSLQREQYF.

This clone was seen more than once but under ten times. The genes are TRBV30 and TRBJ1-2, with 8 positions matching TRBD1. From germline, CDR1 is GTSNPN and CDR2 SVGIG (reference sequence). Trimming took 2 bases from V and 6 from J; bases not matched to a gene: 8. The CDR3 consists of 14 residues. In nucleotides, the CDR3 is TGTGCCTGGAGTTATCGCAGGGGGCAAGATGGCTACACCTTC. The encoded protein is CAWSYRRGQDGYTF.